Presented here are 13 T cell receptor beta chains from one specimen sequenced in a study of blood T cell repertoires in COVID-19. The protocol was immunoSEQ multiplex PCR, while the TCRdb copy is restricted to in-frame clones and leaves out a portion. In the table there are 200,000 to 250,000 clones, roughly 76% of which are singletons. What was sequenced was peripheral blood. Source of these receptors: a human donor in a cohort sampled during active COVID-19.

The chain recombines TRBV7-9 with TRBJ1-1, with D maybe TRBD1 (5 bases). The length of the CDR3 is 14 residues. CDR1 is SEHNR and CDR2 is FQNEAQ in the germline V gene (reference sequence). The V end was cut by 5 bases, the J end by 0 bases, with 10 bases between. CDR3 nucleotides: TGTGCCAGCAGCCAAAGGGGCCTGAACACTGAAGCTTTCTTT. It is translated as CASSQRGLNTEAFF.

CDR3 region: CASSPRSQREGPFDNEQFF. The CDR3 nucleotides are TGCGCCAGCAGCCCTCGTTCCCAGCGGGAGGGCCCCTTCGACAATGAGCAGTTCTTC. The gene calls are TRBV5-1 and TRBJ2-1; 10 nucleotides match TRBD2. The germline V gene encodes CDR1 SGHRS and CDR2 YFSETQ. J lost 5 bases, V lost 4 bases, and 18 bases had no gene match. The CDR3 spans 19 residues. The variable domain in full, completed from reference TRBV5-1 and TRBJ2-1, reads KAGVTQTPRYLIKTRGQQVTLSCSPISGHRSVSWYQQTPGQGLQFLFEYFSETQRNKGNFPGRFSGRQFSNSRSEMNVSTLELGDSALYLCASSPRSQREGPFDNEQFFGPGTRLTVL.

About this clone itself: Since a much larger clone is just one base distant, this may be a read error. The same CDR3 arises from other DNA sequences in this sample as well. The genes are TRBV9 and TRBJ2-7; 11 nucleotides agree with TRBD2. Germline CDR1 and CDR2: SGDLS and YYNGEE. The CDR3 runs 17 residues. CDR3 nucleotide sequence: TGTGCCACCAGCGTAGCGGGGGGGCTAGCGGGGTTCTACGAGCAGTACTTC. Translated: CATSVAGGLAGFYEQYF.

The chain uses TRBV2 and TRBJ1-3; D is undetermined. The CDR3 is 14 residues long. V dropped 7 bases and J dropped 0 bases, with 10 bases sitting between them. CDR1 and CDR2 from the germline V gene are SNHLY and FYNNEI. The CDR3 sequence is CASTLDYSGNTIYF. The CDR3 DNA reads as TGTGCCAGCACCCTCGACTACTCTGGAAACACCATATATTTT.

The chain's CDR3 is CASTPQRVTSGANVLTF. The CDR3 DNA sequence: TGTGCCAGTACCCCCCAGCGAGTAACCTCTGGGGCCAACGTCCTGACTTTC. J is TRBJ2-6 and V is TRBV19; D gene uncertain. The CDR3 totals 17 residues. Germline CDR1 LNHDA, CDR2 SQIVND (reference sequence). The V end lost 7 bases, the J end lost 0 bases, and 16 bases lay between the germline ends.

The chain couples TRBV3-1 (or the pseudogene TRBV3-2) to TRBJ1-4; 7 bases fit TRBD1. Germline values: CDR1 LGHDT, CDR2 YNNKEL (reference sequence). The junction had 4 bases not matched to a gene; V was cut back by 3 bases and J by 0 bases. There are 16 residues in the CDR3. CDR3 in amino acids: CASSQGQLATNEKLFF. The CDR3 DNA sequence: TGTGCCAGCAGCCAGGGACAGCTTGCAACTAATGAAAAACTGTTTTTT.

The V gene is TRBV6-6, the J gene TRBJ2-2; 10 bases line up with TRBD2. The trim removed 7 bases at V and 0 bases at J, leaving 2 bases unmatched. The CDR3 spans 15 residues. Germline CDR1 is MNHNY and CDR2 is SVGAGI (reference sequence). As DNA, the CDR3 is TGTGCCAGCAAAGGGACTAGCGCGAACACCGGGGAGCTGTTTTTT. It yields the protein CASKGTSANTGELFF.

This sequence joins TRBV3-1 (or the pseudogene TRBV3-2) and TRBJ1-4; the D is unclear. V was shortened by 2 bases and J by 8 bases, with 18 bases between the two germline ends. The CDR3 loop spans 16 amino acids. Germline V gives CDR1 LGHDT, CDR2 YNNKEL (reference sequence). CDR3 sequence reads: CASSQFPAPVVEKLFF. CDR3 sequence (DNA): TGTGCCAGCAGCCAATTTCCCGCCCCCGTAGTCGAAAAACTGTTTTTT.

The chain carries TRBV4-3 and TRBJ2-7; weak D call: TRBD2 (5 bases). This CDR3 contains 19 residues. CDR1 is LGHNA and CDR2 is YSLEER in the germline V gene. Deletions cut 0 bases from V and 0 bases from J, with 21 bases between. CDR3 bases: TGCGCCAGCAGCCAAGAATTTGGGAGAGACGTGGATTTCTCCTACGAGCAGTACTTC. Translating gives CASSQEFGRDVDFSYEQYF.

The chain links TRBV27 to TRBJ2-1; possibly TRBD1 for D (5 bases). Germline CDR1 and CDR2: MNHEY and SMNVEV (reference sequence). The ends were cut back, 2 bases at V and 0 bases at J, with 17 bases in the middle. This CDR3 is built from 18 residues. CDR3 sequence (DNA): TGTGCCAGCAGTTTAAGGGGTTGGCAAACGAGCTCCTACAATGAGCAGTTCTTC. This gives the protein CASSLRGWQTSSYNEQFF.

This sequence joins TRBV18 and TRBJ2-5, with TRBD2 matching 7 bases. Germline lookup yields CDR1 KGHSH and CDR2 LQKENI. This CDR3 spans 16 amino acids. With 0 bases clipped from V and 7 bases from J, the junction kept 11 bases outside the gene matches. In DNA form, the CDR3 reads TGTGCCAGCTCACCACCGGAGACTAGCTTCTTTGGGACCCAGTACTTC. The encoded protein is CASSPPETSFFGTQYF.

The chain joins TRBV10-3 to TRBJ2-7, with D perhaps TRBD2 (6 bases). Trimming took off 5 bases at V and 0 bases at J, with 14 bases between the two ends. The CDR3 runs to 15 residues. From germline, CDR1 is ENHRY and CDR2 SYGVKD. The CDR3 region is CAISSILANSYEQYF. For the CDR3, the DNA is TGTGCCATCAGTTCGATACTAGCAAACTCCTACGAGCAGTACTTC.

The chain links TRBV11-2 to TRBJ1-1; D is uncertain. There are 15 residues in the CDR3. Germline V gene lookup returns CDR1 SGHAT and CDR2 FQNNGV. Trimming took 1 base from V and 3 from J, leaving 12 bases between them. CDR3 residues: CASSLVEGGHTEAFF. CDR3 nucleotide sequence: TGTGCCAGCAGCTTAGTGGAAGGCGGCCACACTGAAGCTTTCTTT.